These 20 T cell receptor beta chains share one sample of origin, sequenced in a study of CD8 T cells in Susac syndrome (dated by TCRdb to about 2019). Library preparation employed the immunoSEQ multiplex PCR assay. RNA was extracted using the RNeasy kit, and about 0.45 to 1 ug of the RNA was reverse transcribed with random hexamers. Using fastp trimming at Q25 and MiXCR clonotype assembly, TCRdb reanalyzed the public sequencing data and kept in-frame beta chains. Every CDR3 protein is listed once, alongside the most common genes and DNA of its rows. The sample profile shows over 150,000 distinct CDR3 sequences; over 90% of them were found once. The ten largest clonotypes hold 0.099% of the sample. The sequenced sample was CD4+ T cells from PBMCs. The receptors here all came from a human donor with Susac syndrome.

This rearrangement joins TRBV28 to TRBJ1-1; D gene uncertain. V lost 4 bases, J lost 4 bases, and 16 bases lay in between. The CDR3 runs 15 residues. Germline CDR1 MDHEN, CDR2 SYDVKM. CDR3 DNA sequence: TGTGCCAGCAGTTCGCCCACCACCTGGGCCACTGAAGCTTTCTTT. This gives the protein CASSSPTTWATEAFF.

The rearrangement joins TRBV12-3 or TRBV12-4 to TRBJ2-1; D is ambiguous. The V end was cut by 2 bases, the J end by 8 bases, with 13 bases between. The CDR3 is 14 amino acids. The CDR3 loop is CASSLSTGSDEQFF. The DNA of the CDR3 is TGTGCCAGCAGTTTATCTACGGGTTCGGATGAGCAGTTCTTC.

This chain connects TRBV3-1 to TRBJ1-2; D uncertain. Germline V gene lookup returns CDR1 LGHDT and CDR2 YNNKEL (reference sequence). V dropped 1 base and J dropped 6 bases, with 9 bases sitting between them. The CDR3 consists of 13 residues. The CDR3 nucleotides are TGTGCCAGCAGCCAAGCTTCGGGCGATGGCTACACCTTC. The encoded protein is CASSQASGDGYTF.

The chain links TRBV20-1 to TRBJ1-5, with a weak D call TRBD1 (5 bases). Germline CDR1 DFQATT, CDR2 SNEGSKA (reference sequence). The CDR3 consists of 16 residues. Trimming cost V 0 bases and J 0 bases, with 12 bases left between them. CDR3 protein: CSARDWGSVSNQPQHF. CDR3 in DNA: TGCAGTGCTAGAGATTGGGGCAGCGTTAGCAATCAGCCCCAGCATTTT.

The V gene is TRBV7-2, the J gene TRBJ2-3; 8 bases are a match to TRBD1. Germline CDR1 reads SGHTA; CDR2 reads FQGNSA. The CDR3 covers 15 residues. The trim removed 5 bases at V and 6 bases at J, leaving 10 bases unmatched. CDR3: CASSPGNRGDDTQYF. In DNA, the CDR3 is TGTGCCAGCAGCCCCGGGAACAGGGGGGACGATACGCAGTATTTT. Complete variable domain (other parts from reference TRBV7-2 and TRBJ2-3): GAGVSQSPSNKVTEKGKDVELRCDPISGHTALYWYRQSLGQGLEFLIYFQGNSAPDKSGLPSDRFSAERTGGSVSTLTIQRTQQEDSAVYLCASSPGNRGDDTQYFGPGTRLTVL.

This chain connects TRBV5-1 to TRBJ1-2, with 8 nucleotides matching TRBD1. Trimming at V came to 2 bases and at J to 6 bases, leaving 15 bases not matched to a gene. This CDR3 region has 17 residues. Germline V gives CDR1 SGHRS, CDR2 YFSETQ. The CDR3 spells CASSFTTFRTGRNGYTF. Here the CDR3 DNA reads TGCGCCAGCAGCTTTACCACCTTTCGGACAGGGAGAAATGGCTACACCTTC.

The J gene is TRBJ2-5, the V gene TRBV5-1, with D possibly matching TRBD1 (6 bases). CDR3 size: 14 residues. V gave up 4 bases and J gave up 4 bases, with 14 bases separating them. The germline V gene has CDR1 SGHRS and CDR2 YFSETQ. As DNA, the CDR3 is TGCGCCAGCAGCGAGGGGGTAGGGGTAGAGACCCAGTACTTC. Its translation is CASSEGVGVETQYF.

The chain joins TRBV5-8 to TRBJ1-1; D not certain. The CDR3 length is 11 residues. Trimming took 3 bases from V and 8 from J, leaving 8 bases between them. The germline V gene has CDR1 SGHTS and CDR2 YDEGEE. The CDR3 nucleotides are TGTGCCAGCAGCTGGCCGAACGAAGCTTTCTTT. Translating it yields CASSWPNEAFF.

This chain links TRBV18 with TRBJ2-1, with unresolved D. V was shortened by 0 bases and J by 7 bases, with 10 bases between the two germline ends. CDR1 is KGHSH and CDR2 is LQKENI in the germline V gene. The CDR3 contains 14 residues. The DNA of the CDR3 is TGTGCCAGCTCACCACCGATCGGACGGAATGAGCAGTTCTTC. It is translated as CASSPPIGRNEQFF.

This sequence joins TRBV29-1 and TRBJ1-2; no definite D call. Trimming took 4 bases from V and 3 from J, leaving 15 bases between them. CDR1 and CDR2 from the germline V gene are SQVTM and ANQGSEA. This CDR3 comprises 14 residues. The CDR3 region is CSVGQIVADYGYTF. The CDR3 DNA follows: TGCAGCGTTGGGCAGATCGTGGCGGACTATGGCTACACCTTC.

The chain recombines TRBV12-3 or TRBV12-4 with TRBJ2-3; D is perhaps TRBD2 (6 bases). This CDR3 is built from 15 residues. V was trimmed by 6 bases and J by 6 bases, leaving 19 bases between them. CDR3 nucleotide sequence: TGTGCCAGCAGCTCGGGACTCCTGGAGTCGGATACGCAGTATTTT. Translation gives CASSSGLLESDTQYF.

Written as DNA, the CDR3 is TGTGCCAGCAGTGAACTCCGCGGGGGGTACAATGAGCAGTTCTTC. Translated, it gives CASSELRGGYNEQFF. The chain couples TRBV6-1 to TRBJ2-1; TRBD2 matches 8 bases. V dropped 2 bases and J dropped 4; count of bases not matched to a gene: 4. The CDR3 sequence is 15 residues long. Germline lookup yields CDR1 MNHNS and CDR2 SASEGT.

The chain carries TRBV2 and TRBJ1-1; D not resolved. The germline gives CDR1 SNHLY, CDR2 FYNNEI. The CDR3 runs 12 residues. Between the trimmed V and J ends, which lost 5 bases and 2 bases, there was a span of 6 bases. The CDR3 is CASSLDNTEAFF. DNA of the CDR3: TGTGCCAGCAGTTTAGACAACACTGAAGCTTTCTTT.

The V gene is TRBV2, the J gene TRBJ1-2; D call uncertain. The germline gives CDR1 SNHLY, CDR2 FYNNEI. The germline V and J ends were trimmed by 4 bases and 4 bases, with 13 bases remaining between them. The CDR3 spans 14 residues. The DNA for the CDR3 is TGTGCCAGCAGTGGTGCAGCTCCTTCCTATGGCTACACCTTC. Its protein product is CASSGAAPSYGYTF.

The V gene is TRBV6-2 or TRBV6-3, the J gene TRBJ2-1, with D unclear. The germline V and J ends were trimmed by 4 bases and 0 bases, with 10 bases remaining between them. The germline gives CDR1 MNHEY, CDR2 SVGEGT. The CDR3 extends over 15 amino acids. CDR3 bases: TGTGCCAGCAGTTCGCATAACTTCTCCTACAATGAGCAGTTCTTC. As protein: CASSSHNFSYNEQFF.

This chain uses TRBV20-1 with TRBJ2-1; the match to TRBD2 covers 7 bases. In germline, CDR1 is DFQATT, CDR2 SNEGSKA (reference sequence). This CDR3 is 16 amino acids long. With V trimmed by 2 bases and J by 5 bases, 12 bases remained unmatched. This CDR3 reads CSARNSRDYRNNEQFF. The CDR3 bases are TGCAGTGCTAGAAACTCCCGGGACTACCGAAACAATGAGCAGTTCTTC.

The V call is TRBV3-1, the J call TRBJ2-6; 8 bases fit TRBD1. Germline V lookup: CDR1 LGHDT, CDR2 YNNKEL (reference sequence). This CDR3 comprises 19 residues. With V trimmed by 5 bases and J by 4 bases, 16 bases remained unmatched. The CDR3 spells CASSSLRTGRASGANVLTF. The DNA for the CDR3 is TGTGCCAGCAGCTCACTGAGGACAGGGCGGGCTTCGGGGGCCAACGTCCTGACTTTC.

The CDR3 bases are TGTGCCACCAGTGATTACGGATCAACTAATGAGCAGTTCTTC. Amino acids: CATSDYGSTNEQFF. The chain uses TRBV24-1 and TRBJ2-1, with unresolved D. The germline gives CDR1 KGHDR, CDR2 SFDVKD. The V end lost 2 bases, the J end lost 7 bases, and 11 bases lay between the germline ends. The CDR3 is 14 amino acids.

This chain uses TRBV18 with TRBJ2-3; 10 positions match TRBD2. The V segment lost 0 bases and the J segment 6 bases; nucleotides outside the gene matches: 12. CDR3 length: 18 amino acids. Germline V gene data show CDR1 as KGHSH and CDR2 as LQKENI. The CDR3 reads CASSPPGLSSGGRDTQYF. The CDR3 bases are TGTGCCAGCTCACCACCCGGCCTCTCTAGCGGGGGTCGGGATACGCAGTATTTT. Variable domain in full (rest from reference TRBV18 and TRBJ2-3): NAGVMQNPRHLVRRRGQEARLRCSPMKGHSHVYWYRQLPEEGLKFMVYLQKENIIDESGMPKERFSAEFPKEGPSILRIQQVVRGDSAAYFCASSPPGLSSGGRDTQYFGPGTRLTVL.

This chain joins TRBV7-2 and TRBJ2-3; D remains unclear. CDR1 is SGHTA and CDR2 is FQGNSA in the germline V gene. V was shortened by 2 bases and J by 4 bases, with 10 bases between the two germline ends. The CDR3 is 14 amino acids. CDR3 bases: TGTGCCAGCAGCTTATTAACGTTACCAGATACGCAGTATTTT. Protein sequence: CASSLLTLPDTQYF.